A single sample is the source of the 28 T cell receptor beta chains below, sequenced in a study of patients and donors after allogeneic stem cell transplantation. TCRdb used MiXCR to reprocess the RT-PCR reads, holding one entry per CDR3 protein. The sample consists of 17,000 or so distinct CDR3 sequences, approximately 25% of them appearing once. Sequencing was carried out using blood, either unsorted or a sorted T cell fraction (not recorded which). The receptors here all came from a human donor who was either an allogeneic HSCT recipient or a stem cell or donor lymphocyte infusion donor (not recorded which). It is not recorded whose cells these are; they may come from a transplant donor.

This clonotype was observed a few times. The V gene is TRBV12-3 or TRBV12-4, the J gene TRBJ1-5; TRBD1 is a possible D gene (6 bases). The CDR3 consists of 14 residues. Trimming took off 1 base at V and 4 bases at J, with 8 bases between the two ends. This CDR3 is CASSLVDRNQPQHF. For the CDR3, the DNA is TGTGCCAGCAGTTTAGTAGACAGGAATCAGCCCCAGCATTTT.

The chain is built from TRBV6-2 or TRBV6-3 and TRBJ1-5; D remains unclear. CDR3 size: 18 residues. V dropped 8 bases and J dropped 0 bases, with 23 bases sitting between them. Germline V gene data show CDR1 as MNHEY and CDR2 as SVGEGT. CDR3 in amino acids: CASFLDPIEPYSNQPQHF. Here the CDR3 DNA reads TGTGCCAGCTTCTTGGACCCGATTGAGCCTTATAGCAATCAGCCCCAGCATTTT.

The rearrangement links TRBV7-9 to TRBJ2-5; 7 bases line up with TRBD2. The length of the CDR3 is 15 residues. CDR1 is SEHNR and CDR2 is FQNEAQ in the germline V gene (reference sequence). The junction had 5 bases not matched to a gene; V was cut back by 2 bases and J by 2 bases. CDR3: CASSLMSGVQETQYF. Here the CDR3 DNA reads TGTGCCAGCAGCTTAATGAGCGGGGTGCAAGAGACCCAGTACTTC.

V gene TRBV7-8 combines with J gene TRBJ1-2, with D hard to call. Germline CDR1 reads SGHVS; CDR2 reads FQNEAQ. V was cut by 5 bases and J by 1 base, with 17 bases left in between. This CDR3 has 16 amino acids. CDR3 sequence reads: CASSLSGPRVNYGYTF. In DNA form, the CDR3 reads TGTGCCAGCAGCCTTTCCGGGCCTCGAGTTAACTATGGCTACACCTTC.

This chain uses TRBV29-1 with TRBJ1-4, with 8 bases aligning to TRBD1. Germline assignment: CDR1 SQVTM and CDR2 ANQGSEA. V shed 3 bases and J 7 bases; nucleotides not matched to a gene: 1. The CDR3 has 12 amino acids. CDR3 sequence reads: CSVDTGGEKLFF. The DNA of the CDR3 is TGCAGCGTTGACACAGGGGGTGAAAAACTGTTTTTT.

The chain carries TRBV20-1 and TRBJ1-1; 10 positions match TRBD1. The CDR3 covers 17 residues. Germline V lookup: CDR1 DFQATT, CDR2 SNEGSKA (reference sequence). The V gene end was trimmed by 0 bases and the J gene end by 4 bases; junction bases not matched to a gene: 11. The CDR3 DNA reads TGCAGTGCTAGAGATCCGGGACAGGGGAAGAGGGGCACTGAAGCTTTCTTT. Translation gives CSARDPGQGKRGTEAFF.

This clonotype has only a few counts. V is TRBV10-3 and J is TRBJ1-1; 7 nucleotides match TRBD1. V shed 8 bases, J shed 4 bases, and the junction held 10 bases outside the gene matches. The CDR3 runs to 14 residues. Germline V gene data show CDR1 as ENHRY and CDR2 as SYGVKD. The CDR3 DNA follows: TGTGCCATCTCCTATCAGGGGGAAGTCACTGAAGCTTTCTTT. Protein sequence: CAISYQGEVTEAFF.

This clonotype was counted many times. The chain uses TRBV12-3 or TRBV12-4 and TRBJ1-4; TRBD1 is a possible D gene (6 bases). V lost 6 bases and J lost 3, with 14 bases in between. The CDR3 is 15 residues long. CDR3 DNA: TGTGCCAGCAGGCCACAGGGTGCCCCTAATGAAAAACTGTTTTTT. Protein: CASRPQGAPNEKLFF.

This clonotype was recorded a few times. The gene calls are TRBV7-6 and TRBJ1-2; a weak D match, TRBD1 (5 bases). The CDR3 is made up of 14 amino acids. Germline V gene lookup returns CDR1 SGHVS and CDR2 FNYEAQ. The germline V and J ends were trimmed by 2 bases and 8 bases, with 15 bases remaining between them. Written as DNA, the CDR3 is TGTGCCAGCAGCTTAAGAAGGGAGGGGACCGGCTACACCTTC. Translation: CASSLRREGTGYTF. Full variable domain (remainder filled in from reference TRBV7-6 and TRBJ1-2): GAGVSQSPRYKVTKRGQDVALRCDPISGHVSLYWYRQALGQGPEFLTYFNYEAQQDKSGLPNDRFSAERPEGSISTLTIQRTEQRDSAMYRCASSLRREGTGYTFGSGTRLTVV.

The rearrangement joins TRBV19 to TRBJ1-1; unclear D gene. The germline gives CDR1 LNHDA, CDR2 SQIVND (reference sequence). The CDR3 consists of 13 residues. Trimming stripped 4 bases from V and 5 bases from J, with 11 bases between. CDR3 bases: TGTGCCAGTAGTAGACAAGGGAGAACTGAAGCTTTCTTT. Protein sequence: CASSRQGRTEAFF.

This clonotype was seen ten or more times. The CDR3, as DNA: TGCAGTGCTAGAATCCCGGAAGGGGGTTCACCCCTCCACTTT. Its protein is CSARIPEGGSPLHF. This chain connects TRBV20-1 to TRBJ1-6; D is possibly TRBD1 (6 bases). V was cut by 2 bases and J by 9 bases, with 14 bases left in between. This CDR3 comprises 14 residues. The germline V gene encodes CDR1 DFQATT and CDR2 SNEGSKA (reference sequence).

J is TRBJ1-2 and V is TRBV7-9; weak D call: TRBD1 (5 bases). Deletions cut 3 bases from V and 4 bases from J, with 12 bases between. In germline, CDR1 is SEHNR, CDR2 FQNEAQ (reference sequence). The CDR3 has 14 amino acids. CDR3: CASSLDQGLYGYTF. As DNA, the CDR3 is TGTGCCAGCAGCTTGGACCAGGGCCTCTATGGCTACACCTTC.

This clonotype was found a few times. V usage is TRBV5-8 and J usage is TRBJ1-2, with D tentatively TRBD1 (5 bases). Germline values: CDR1 SGHTS, CDR2 YDEGEE. The CDR3 consists of 15 residues. The V and J ends lost 4 bases and 8 bases respectively, with 21 bases between them. This CDR3 reads CASSGRDGHLIGYTF. CDR3 coding DNA: TGTGCCAGCAGCGGCCGGGACGGGCATTTGATAGGCTACACCTTC.

By frequency in the sample, this clonotype is medium-sized. This rearrangement joins TRBV3-1 to TRBJ1-3; D gene uncertain. V lost 0 bases, J lost 4 bases, and 10 bases lay in between. Germline CDR1 is LGHDT and CDR2 is YNNKEL (reference sequence). This CDR3 contains 15 residues. CDR3 sequence (DNA): TGTGCCAGCAGCCAAGATCAATGGCGGGGAAACACCATATATTTT. Amino acid sequence: CASSQDQWRGNTIYF. The full variable domain, completed using reference TRBV3-1 and TRBJ1-3, is DTAVSQTPKYLVTQMGNDKSIKCEQNLGHDTMYWYKQDSKKFLKIMFSYNNKELIINETVPNRFSPKSPDKAHLNLHINSLELGDSAVYFCASSQDQWRGNTIYFGEGSWLTVV.

This clonotype appeared once. This chain joins TRBV5-5 and TRBJ2-2; TRBD1 agrees at 8 bases. CDR3 length: 17 residues. CDR1 and CDR2 (germline): SGHKS, YYEKEE (reference sequence). V was pared by 4 bases and J by 1 base, with 9 bases of the junction left unmatched. The CDR3 sequence is CASSPGSRGRNTGELFF. As DNA, the CDR3 is TGTGCCAGCAGCCCGGGCTCCAGGGGGCGGAACACCGGGGAGCTGTTTTTT.

The chain recombines TRBV4-2 with TRBJ2-5; 7 bases align to TRBD1. The trim removed 5 bases at V and 4 bases at J, leaving 7 bases unmatched. The CDR3 extends over 14 amino acids. Germline-derived CDR1 and CDR2 are LGHNA and YNFKEQ. CDR3 residues: CASSSDRPGETQYF. The CDR3 nucleotides read TGTGCCAGCAGCTCGGACAGGCCCGGAGAGACCCAGTACTTC.

This chain links TRBV5-1 with TRBJ1-3; unclear D gene. V gave up 0 bases and J gave up 4 bases, with 5 bases separating them. Germline V gene sequence: CDR1 SGHRS, CDR2 YFSETQ. The CDR3 runs 13 residues. The CDR3 is CASSLDGGNTIYF. In DNA, the CDR3 is TGCGCCAGCAGCTTGGACGGGGGAAACACCATATATTTT.

V and J are TRBV12-3 or TRBV12-4 and TRBJ1-1; no clear D gene. Trimming removed 4 bases at V and 5 bases at J, with 20 bases between. CDR3 length equals 16 residues. The CDR3 nucleotides are TGTGCCAGCAGTTCTGGGAACCCCTTTCTAGGTACTGAAGCTTTCTTT. It translates to CASSSGNPFLGTEAFF.

This clonotype was detected a few times. J is TRBJ1-6 and V is TRBV25-1; D might be TRBD1 (5 bases). The germline V and J ends were trimmed by 2 bases and 7 bases, with 6 bases remaining between them. CDR1 and CDR2 from the germline V gene are MGHDK and SYGVNS. The CDR3 is 13 residues long. This chain's CDR3 is CASSEPGNSPLHF. CDR3 sequence (DNA): TGTGCCAGCAGTGAACCAGGGAATTCACCCCTCCACTTT. The variable domain in full, completed from reference TRBV25-1 and TRBJ1-6, reads EADIYQTPRYLVIGTGKKITLECSQTMGHDKMYWYQQDPGMELHLIHYSYGVNSTEKGDLSSESTVSRIRTEHFPLTLESARPSHTSQYLCASSEPGNSPLHFGNGTRLTVT.

The chain links TRBV3-1 to TRBJ1-4, with TRBD1 matching over 10 bases. Germline V lookup: CDR1 LGHDT, CDR2 YNNKEL (reference sequence). The ends lost 4 bases at V and 3 bases at J; junction bases unmatched: 5. This CDR3 has 16 amino acids. The CDR3 protein is CASSPQDRGANEKLFF. CDR3 bases: TGTGCCAGCAGCCCCCAGGACAGGGGGGCTAATGAAAAACTGTTTTTT.

This rearrangement joins TRBV6-5 to TRBJ2-5; TRBD1 or TRBD2 may be the D gene (5 bases each). Trimming shortened V by 6 bases and J by 2 bases, and 13 bases separated the two germline ends. Germline V lookup: CDR1 MNHEY, CDR2 SVGAGI. The CDR3 runs 14 residues. The CDR3 here is CASSSGTEQETQYF. The DNA of the CDR3 is TGTGCCAGCAGCTCCGGGACGGAACAAGAGACCCAGTACTTC.

V and J are TRBV6-5 and TRBJ2-7; weak D call: TRBD2 (5 bases). The CDR3 runs 15 residues. CDR1 is MNHEY, CDR2 SVGAGI, per germline. Trimming stripped 6 bases from V and 7 bases from J, with 22 bases between. CDR3 DNA sequence: TGTGCCAGCAGCCCTAACCCGCGGCGGGTAAGGGAGCAGTACTTC. It is translated as CASSPNPRRVREQYF.

The J gene is TRBJ2-3, the V gene TRBV6-1; D is uncertain. V was pared by 6 bases and J by 4 bases, with 11 bases between. The CDR3 spans 13 residues. From germline, CDR1 is MNHNS and CDR2 SASEGT. The chain's CDR3 is CASRRSWADTQYF. DNA for the CDR3: TGTGCCAGCAGACGCTCGTGGGCAGATACGCAGTATTTT.

This clonotype showed up just a few times. J is TRBJ1-2 and V is TRBV6-1, with D unresolved. Trimming removed 0 bases from V and 3 bases from J, with 5 bases in between. The CDR3 spans 13 residues. The germline V gene encodes CDR1 MNHNS and CDR2 SASEGT. The CDR3 region is CASSEAWDYGYTF. The CDR3 DNA sequence: TGTGCCAGCAGTGAAGCGTGGGACTATGGCTACACCTTC.

This clonotype has only a few counts. This chain uses TRBV28 with TRBJ1-2, with 9 bases aligning to TRBD1. V lost 7 bases, J lost 4 bases, and 1 base stayed unmatched. CDR1 MDHEN and CDR2 SYDVKM come from the germline V gene. This CDR3 has 12 residues. For the CDR3, the DNA is TGTGCCAGCAAACAGGGGGCCTATGGCTACACCTTC. Translation gives CASKQGAYGYTF.

The chain couples TRBV5-1 to TRBJ2-5; D unresolved. From germline, CDR1 is SGHRS and CDR2 YFSETQ. The CDR3 sequence is 12 residues long. V dropped 0 bases and J dropped 2 bases, with 2 bases sitting between them. The CDR3 is CASSLGQETQYF. CDR3 nucleotide sequence: TGCGCCAGCAGCTTGGGACAAGAGACCCAGTACTTC.

This clonotype was observed a single time. The chain recombines TRBV21-1 with TRBJ1-5; the tabulated D call, TRBD1, remains unverified against the DNA. TRBV21-1 has pseudogene status. This CDR3 contains 16 residues. The CDR3 protein is CASSTDRGRCNQPQHF. The CDR3 bases are TGTGCCAGCAGCACTGACAGGGGGCGGTGCAATCAGCCCCAGCATTTT.

The table lists this clonotype with a few counts. CDR3 loop: CASREKLFF. The CDR3, as DNA: TGCGCCAGCAGGGAAAAACTGTTTTTT. The rearrangement uses TRBV5-1 and TRBJ1-4; D is undetermined. Germline CDR1 is SGHRS and CDR2 is YFSETQ. With 5 bases removed from V and 8 bases from J, the gap between germline ends came to 1 base. The CDR3 sequence is 9 residues long.